Included here is one T cell receptor (beta chain) sequence, with context. This sample is part of a study of blood T cell repertoires in COVID-19. Study details: COVID-19 samples from acute and convalescent phases originated in the United States, Italy and Spain. PBMCs, B-cell-depleted T cells, or T cells provided the cDNA or gDNA that made up the material.

Study processing details: Estimated nucleated cell counts came from reference gene primer amplification. Sequencing used immunoSEQ multiplex PCR; TCRdb keeps in-frame clones, though not all of them. That table furnishes V, J and clone size, whereas the DNA furnished D and trimming. The data show under 200,000 clones, with 79% seen just once and 15% to 20% held by the top ten. V was cut by 5 bases and J by 2 bases, with 11 bases left in between. CDR1 and CDR2 (germline): SGHTA, FQGNSA. The CDR3 runs 14 residues. The rearrangement uses TRBV7-2 and TRBJ2-3, with TRBD1 as a possible D gene (6 bases). This TCR derives from a man aged 55 to 69 with active or convalescent COVID-19. Input material: peripheral blood. CDR3 sequence reads: CASSPGTHTDTQYF. The CDR3 DNA reads TGTGCCAGCAGCCCTGGGACACACACAGATACGCAGTATTTT.